These 24 T cell receptor beta chains were sequenced from one sample in a study of PD-1 blockade in classical Hodgkin lymphoma. The time point: cycle 4 day 1 (C4D1), after less than seven weeks of nivolumab. Every patient experienced relapse after autologous stem cell transplantation, and brentuximab vedotin exposure varied. The method was immunoSEQ multiplex PCR; TCRdb's version includes in-frame clones alone and lacks a portion of them. The sample consists of about 93,000 clones, roughly 73% of them appearing once. Source: peripheral blood mononuclear cells (PBMCs), taken before the fourth cycle of nivolumab. These receptors were collected from a human donor with classical Hodgkin lymphoma.

V is TRBV10-3 and J is TRBJ1-5; D not resolved. V lost 3 bases, J lost 3 bases, and 9 bases lay in between. The CDR3 sequence is 14 residues long. Germline CDR1 reads ENHRY; CDR2 reads SYGVKD. The CDR3 sequence: CAISDPFTNQPQHF. As DNA, the CDR3 is TGTGCCATCAGTGACCCGTTTACCAATCAGCCCCAGCATTTT.

The chain is built from TRBV29-1 and TRBJ1-1; 9 bases line up with TRBD1. The CDR3 length is 17 residues. Germline V lookup: CDR1 SQVTM, CDR2 ANQGSEA. The ends lost 3 bases at V and 10 bases at J; junction bases unmatched: 21. The CDR3 nucleotides read TGCAGCGTTGACCCCACAGGGGGCGCCCCGGCTTATCGGGGAGCTTTCTTT. This translates into CSVDPTGGAPAYRGAFF.

The chain has TRBV6-1 and TRBJ2-2, with 12 bases that match TRBD1. Germline CDR1 MNHNS, CDR2 SASEGT. This CDR3 spans 16 amino acids. Trimming removed 3 bases from V and 7 bases from J; junction bases left unmatched: 6. The CDR3 reads CASSDGGTGGIGELFF. The DNA for the CDR3 is TGTGCCAGCAGTGATGGCGGGACAGGGGGCATCGGGGAGCTGTTTTTT.

The chain has TRBV2 and TRBJ2-2, with no clear D. Trimming took 4 bases from V and 6 from J, leaving 9 bases between them. Germline V gene data show CDR1 as SNHLY and CDR2 as FYNNEI. This CDR3 spans 13 amino acids. The CDR3 is CASSAVVPGELFF. CDR3 bases: TGTGCCAGCAGTGCCGTGGTTCCCGGGGAGCTGTTTTTT.

The gene calls are TRBV7-3 and TRBJ2-5; TRBD1 or TRBD2 may be the D gene (5 bases each). The CDR3 consists of 12 residues. Germline V gene lookup returns CDR1 SGHTA and CDR2 FQGTGA. V lost 4 bases to trimming and J lost 4 bases, with 7 bases between them. The CDR3 protein is CASSWDGETQYF. For the CDR3, the DNA is TGTGCCAGCAGCTGGGACGGAGAGACCCAGTACTTC.

The V and J genes are TRBV7-3 and TRBJ1-1; TRBD1 is a possible D gene (6 bases). The CDR3 totals 13 residues. The germline V gene has CDR1 SGHTA and CDR2 FQGTGA. V gave up 5 bases and J gave up 4 bases, with 11 bases separating them. The CDR3 is CASSRGGRTEAFF. Here the CDR3 DNA reads TGTGCCAGCAGCCGTGGGGGGCGCACTGAAGCTTTCTTT.

A single count supports this clone. V gene TRBV18 combines with J gene TRBJ2-5, with a tentative D call TRBD1 (5 bases). The CDR3 contains 13 residues. CDR1 is KGHSH and CDR2 is LQKENI in the germline V gene. V dropped 3 bases and J dropped 4 bases, with 9 bases sitting between them. CDR3 sequence (DNA): TGTGCCAGCTCACCTATGGGGCGAGAGACCCAGTACTTC. As protein: CASSPMGRETQYF.

The rearrangement links TRBV28 to TRBJ1-3; D gene ambiguous. The germline CDR1 and CDR2 sequences are MDHEN and SYDVKM. The CDR3 length is 14 residues. Trimming removed 6 bases at V and 3 bases at J, with 12 bases between. The CDR3 DNA reads TGTGCCAGCAGAGACTGGCGAGGTGGAAACACCATATATTTT. Protein sequence: CASRDWRGGNTIYF.

This chain connects TRBV6-5 to TRBJ2-5; D is unresolved. Germline V gene lookup returns CDR1 MNHEY and CDR2 SVGAGI. The CDR3 totals 12 residues. Trimming pared 5 bases from V and 7 bases from J, leaving 11 bases between. Here the CDR3 reads CASSTTLGTQYF. The CDR3 DNA reads as TGTGCCAGCAGTACAACCCTAGGGACCCAGTACTTC.

The chain carries TRBV2 and TRBJ1-2; TRBD1 agrees at 9 bases. V gave up 8 bases and J gave up 6 bases; unmatched junction bases: 7. Germline CDR1 and CDR2: SNHLY and FYNNEI. The length of the CDR3 is 13 residues. This CDR3 reads CASWGQGGDGYTF. The CDR3 DNA reads TGTGCCAGCTGGGGACAGGGTGGTGATGGCTACACCTTC.

V gene TRBV6-1 combines with J gene TRBJ1-4, with 7 bases matching TRBD1. Germline V gene data show CDR1 as MNHNS and CDR2 as SASEGT. V lost 6 bases to trimming and J lost 4 bases; unmatched junction nucleotides: 2. CDR3 size: 13 residues. CDR3 sequence reads: CASRQGFNEKLFF. For the CDR3, the DNA is TGTGCCAGCAGACAGGGGTTTAATGAAAAACTGTTTTTT.

V and J are TRBV28 and TRBJ2-2, with D perhaps TRBD2 (5 bases). The V end was cut by 6 bases, the J end by 1 base, with 15 bases between. Germline V gene sequence: CDR1 MDHEN, CDR2 SYDVKM. This CDR3 region has 16 residues. CDR3 DNA sequence: TGTGCCAGCAGCCCCCGGACTGAGGGGAACACCGGGGAGCTGTTTTTT. This encodes CASSPRTEGNTGELFF.

The genes are TRBV27 and TRBJ2-1, with D possibly TRBD1 on 6 matching bases. Germline loops: CDR1 MNHEY, CDR2 SMNVEV (reference sequence). Trimming removed 2 bases from V and 0 bases from J, with 17 bases in between. The CDR3 spans 18 residues. The CDR3 DNA reads as TGTGCCAGCAGTTTACGTGGCGACAGGCCTAGCTCCTACAATGAGCAGTTCTTC. Translated, it gives CASSLRGDRPSSYNEQFF.

This chain joins TRBV6-6 and TRBJ2-7; 8 bases line up with TRBD2. V gave up 8 bases and J gave up 1 base; unmatched junction bases: 10. Germline V gene data show CDR1 as MNHNY and CDR2 as SVGAGI (reference sequence). The CDR3 length is 15 residues. CDR3 residues: CASGVVSGASYEQYF. CDR3 bases: TGTGCCAGCGGGGTTGTTAGCGGGGCTTCCTACGAGCAGTACTTC.

The chain recombines TRBV29-1 with TRBJ1-2, with D uncertain. The CDR3 extends over 13 amino acids. V dropped 2 bases and J dropped 3 bases, with 10 bases sitting between them. Germline assignment: CDR1 SQVTM and CDR2 ANQGSEA. The CDR3 loop reads CSVETPLYYGYTF. DNA for the CDR3: TGCAGCGTTGAAACCCCCCTGTACTATGGCTACACCTTC. The variable domain in full, with the rest retrieved from reference TRBV29-1 and TRBJ1-2, is SAVISQKPSRDICQRGTSLTIQCQVDSQVTMMFWYRQQPGQSLTLIATANQGSEATYESGFVIDKFPISRPNLTFSTLTVSNMSPEDSSIYLCSVETPLYYGYTFGSGTRLTVV.

The chain couples TRBV18 to TRBJ2-5, with D perhaps matching TRBD1 (5 bases). Germline CDR1 KGHSH, CDR2 LQKENI. Trimming removed 6 bases from V and 3 bases from J, with 11 bases in between. The CDR3 runs 13 residues. The CDR3 nucleotides read TGTGCCAGCTCGCCCGGACAAGAAGAGACCCAGTACTTC. Protein sequence: CASSPGQEETQYF.

The V and J genes are TRBV28 and TRBJ1-2; a possible D gene is TRBD1 (5 bases). The CDR3 length is 12 residues. With 1 base removed from V and 8 bases from J, the gap between germline ends came to 8 bases. The germline CDR1 and CDR2 sequences are MDHEN and SYDVKM. CDR3 loop: CASSLSGIGYTF. The CDR3 bases are TGTGCCAGCAGTTTATCAGGGATCGGCTACACCTTC.

The rearrangement links TRBV21-1 to TRBJ2-5; no check of the table's D call, TRBD1, against the DNA was made. TRBV21-1 is a documented pseudogene. CDR3 length: 14 residues. The CDR3 sequence: CASSKGDRYETQYF. DNA for the CDR3: TGTGCCAGCAGCAAGGGGGACAGGTACGAGACCCAGTACTTC.

The chain joins TRBV7-9 to TRBJ2-7, with TRBD1 as a possible D gene (6 bases). In germline, CDR1 is SEHNR, CDR2 FQNEAQ (reference sequence). Deletions cut 3 bases from V and 4 bases from J, with 16 bases between. This CDR3 has 15 residues. The CDR3 spells CASSFGTPQGYEQYF. For the CDR3, the DNA is TGTGCCAGCAGCTTCGGGACGCCCCAGGGGTACGAGCAGTACTTC. Looking up the rest from reference TRBV7-9 and TRBJ2-7 gives the full variable domain: DTGVSQNPRHKITKRGQNVTFRCDPISEHNRLYWYRQTLGQGPEFLTYFQNEAQLEKSRLLSDRFSAERPKGSFSTLEIQRTEQGDSAMYLCASSFGTPQGYEQYFGPGTRLTVT.

The chain's CDR3 is CASGERPSANQPQHF. The CDR3 DNA is TGTGCCAGCGGCGAGAGGCCCTCCGCCAATCAGCCCCAGCATTTT. This rearrangement joins TRBV2 to TRBJ1-5; no clear D gene. This CDR3 is 15 amino acids long. Per the germline V gene, CDR1 is SNHLY and CDR2 is FYNNEI. With 8 bases removed from V and 3 bases from J, the gap between germline ends came to 17 bases.

The chain employs TRBV6-5 and TRBJ2-1; D remains ambiguous. The CDR3 has 14 amino acids. V gave up 5 bases and J gave up 9 bases, with 17 bases separating them. Germline V gene lookup returns CDR1 MNHEY and CDR2 SVGAGI. The CDR3 is CASSPTGPWGEQFF. DNA for the CDR3: TGTGCCAGCAGTCCGACTGGTCCCTGGGGTGAGCAGTTCTTC.

The chain has TRBV7-9 and TRBJ1-5; D remains ambiguous. This CDR3 is 14 amino acids long. Per germline, CDR1 SEHNR and CDR2 FQNEAQ (reference sequence). Trimming removed 3 bases from V and 7 bases from J, with 13 bases in between. CDR3 residues: CASSFRIAGQPQHF. DNA for the CDR3: TGTGCCAGCAGCTTTCGCATCGCGGGACAGCCCCAGCATTTT.

V gene TRBV28 combines with J gene TRBJ2-3; TRBD2 matches 8 bases. V shed 4 bases and J 3 bases; nucleotides not matched to a gene: 3. The germline CDR1 and CDR2 sequences are MDHEN and SYDVKM. The CDR3 runs to 14 residues. Here the CDR3 reads CASSSAGGTDTQYF. CDR3 coding DNA: TGTGCCAGCAGTTCCGCGGGGGGAACAGATACGCAGTATTTT.

The rearrangement joins TRBV15 to TRBJ1-5, with TRBD1 as a possible D gene (5 bases). Germline V gene lookup returns CDR1 LNHNV and CDR2 YYDKDF (reference sequence). The CDR3 is made up of 15 amino acids. V lost 0 bases, J lost 11 bases, and 17 bases lay in between. The CDR3 DNA follows: TGTGCCACCAGCAGAGATTCAGGGTCATATTCGGCCCAGCATTTT. Its protein product is CATSRDSGSYSAQHF.